The 26 T cell receptor beta chains reported below all come from one sample, sequenced in a study of blood T cell repertoires in COVID-19. TCRdb's table, derived via immunoSEQ multiplex PCR, lists solely in-frame clones and lacks some. The sample consists of 390,000 or so clones, approximately 92% of them appearing once. Sequencing input: PBMCs or T cells enriched from blood (not recorded which). Every receptor here comes from a man aged 18 to 30 who had recovered from COVID-19.

The rearrangement links TRBV18 to TRBJ1-4; D not certain. The CDR3 extends over 16 amino acids. Trimming removed 6 bases at V and 0 bases at J, with 14 bases between. Per the germline V gene, CDR1 is KGHSH and CDR2 is LQKENI. Here the CDR3 reads CASSPTTGATNEKLFF. DNA for the CDR3: TGTGCCAGCTCCCCTACGACGGGAGCAACTAATGAAAAACTGTTTTTT.

Turning to this clone: This same CDR3 is encoded by further DNA sequences in the sample. The chain uses TRBV12-3 or TRBV12-4 and TRBJ2-7, with 7 bases matching TRBD2. J gave up 6 bases and V 5 bases, and 1 base lay outside the gene matches. The CDR3 is 11 residues long. CDR3 sequence reads: CASSPGGEQYF. The CDR3 coding sequence is TGTGCCAGCAGTCCGGGGGGCGAGCAGTACTTC.

V gene TRBV28 combines with J gene TRBJ2-1; D is possibly TRBD2 (6 bases). This CDR3 spans 15 amino acids. CDR1 is MDHEN, CDR2 SYDVKM, per germline. Trimming stripped 7 bases from V and 0 bases from J, with 13 bases between. The chain's CDR3 is CASNIGRASYNEQFF. The CDR3 coding sequence is TGTGCCAGCAATATCGGGAGAGCCTCCTACAATGAGCAGTTCTTC.

The rearrangement uses TRBV10-2 and TRBJ2-2; 11 nucleotides match TRBD2. This CDR3 is built from 16 residues. Germline CDR1 WSHSY, CDR2 SAAADI. The trim removed 8 bases at V and 4 bases at J, leaving 9 bases unmatched. The DNA for the CDR3 is TGCGCCAGCGGCCCCCATAGCGGGAGGGCCACCGGGGAGCTGTTTTTT. It specifies CASGPHSGRATGELFF.

The rearrangement joins TRBV15 to TRBJ2-5; D may be TRBD1 (6 bases). The CDR3 spans 16 residues. V was clipped by 0 bases and J by 7 bases, with 18 bases between them. The germline gives CDR1 LNHNV, CDR2 YYDKDF (reference sequence). CDR3 protein: CATSREGARLGGTQYF. In DNA form, the CDR3 reads TGTGCCACCAGCAGAGAGGGGGCTAGATTGGGTGGGACCCAGTACTTC.

Concerning this clone itself: The sample holds other DNA sequences that translate to the same CDR3. This chain joins TRBV9 and TRBJ2-3; maybe TRBD2 (6 bases). CDR1 and CDR2 from the germline V gene are SGDLS and YYNGEE. The CDR3 has 14 amino acids. V lost 2 bases and J lost 0, with 7 bases in between. The CDR3 coding sequence is TGTGCCAGCAGCGTTGCGGGAAGCACAGATACGCAGTATTTT. As protein: CASSVAGSTDTQYF.

V is TRBV12-3 or TRBV12-4 and J is TRBJ2-2, with D possibly TRBD1 on 6 matching bases. Between the trimmed V and J ends, which lost 6 bases and 7 bases, there was a span of 12 bases. There are 13 residues in the CDR3. The CDR3 region has the DNA TGTGCCAGCAGGGAACAGGGCTTCGGGGAGCTGTTTTTT. Translated, it gives CASREQGFGELFF.

V gene TRBV5-4 combines with J gene TRBJ1-4; unclear D gene. This CDR3 is built from 15 residues. Germline V gives CDR1 SGHNT, CDR2 YYREEE (reference sequence). Trimming removed 4 bases from V and 6 bases from J, with 16 bases in between. CDR3 residues: CASSPGGNIDEKLFF. As DNA, the CDR3 is TGTGCCAGCAGCCCGGGAGGGAATATAGATGAAAAACTGTTTTTT.

This chain joins TRBV4-2 and TRBJ2-5, with 7 bases matching TRBD1. Germline assignment: CDR1 LGHNA and CDR2 YNFKEQ. V shed 3 bases and J 5 bases; nucleotides not matched to a gene: 9. This CDR3 spans 15 amino acids. The CDR3 DNA reads as TGTGCCAGCAGCCAGGGACAGACTCCCTGGGAGACCCAGTACTTC. It specifies CASSQGQTPWETQYF.

The rearrangement joins TRBV29-1 to TRBJ2-1; D is possibly TRBD1 (6 bases). The V gene lost 4 bases and the J gene lost 2 bases, with 9 bases spanning the gap. The CDR3 consists of 13 residues. The germline V gene has CDR1 SQVTM and CDR2 ANQGSEA. CDR3 in amino acids: CSVGRGTYNEQFF. The CDR3 DNA is TGCAGCGTTGGCAGGGGCACCTACAATGAGCAGTTCTTC.

This clone has only one observation. This chain links TRBV9 with TRBJ2-1; perhaps TRBD2 as D (5 bases). V lost 0 bases, J lost 7 bases, and 14 bases lay in between. CDR3 length equals 15 residues. CDR1 is SGDLS, CDR2 YYNGEE, per germline. The DNA of the CDR3 is TGTGCCAGCAGCGTAGCTGTCACGGAGGTGAATGAGCAGTTCTTC. This codes for CASSVAVTEVNEQFF.

CDR3 sequence reads: CASGLGVEAFF. In nucleotides, the CDR3 is TGTGCTAGTGGTTTGGGAGTTGAAGCTTTCTTT. The chain employs TRBV12-5 and TRBJ1-1; D is uncertain. CDR3 size: 11 residues. The V end lost 1 base, the J end lost 7 bases, and 4 bases lay between the germline ends. The V gene's germline CDR1 is LGHNT and CDR2 FRNRAP.

The chain employs TRBV27 and TRBJ1-1, with 8 bases lining up with TRBD1. V was clipped by 5 bases and J by 7 bases; unmatched bases: 3. This CDR3 region has 12 residues. Germline V gives CDR1 MNHEY, CDR2 SMNVEV (reference sequence). CDR3 in amino acids: CASSLTGDEAFF. Written as DNA, the CDR3 is TGTGCCAGCAGTCTGACAGGGGATGAAGCTTTCTTT.

The CDR3 loop is CATRASTTGDNQPQHF. The CDR3 DNA reads as TGCGCCACCAGAGCCTCGACGACAGGGGACAATCAGCCCCAGCATTTT. The chain links TRBV4-1 to TRBJ1-5; 8 bases agree with TRBD1. After removal of 10 bases from V and 3 bases from J, the junction contained 14 bases not matched to a gene. The CDR3 is 16 amino acids. Looked up from germline, CDR1 is MGHRA and CDR2 is YSYEKL.

This chain joins TRBV27 and TRBJ1-1; possible D gene TRBD1, 6 bases. The CDR3 is 14 residues long. V was shortened by 10 bases and J by 0 bases, with 15 bases between the two germline ends. CDR1 and CDR2 (germline): MNHEY, SMNVEV (reference sequence). The CDR3 DNA reads TGTGCCACCCGATGGGGGGGCATGAACACTGAAGCTTTCTTT. Translated: CATRWGGMNTEAFF.

V gene TRBV7-9 combines with J gene TRBJ2-7, with TRBD2 as a possible D gene (5 bases). CDR1 and CDR2 (germline): SEHNR, FQNEAQ (reference sequence). V gave up 1 base and J gave up 3 bases, with 10 bases separating them. The CDR3 totals 14 residues. CDR3 protein: CASSLVDSSYEQYF. DNA of the CDR3: TGTGCCAGCAGCTTAGTGGACTCCAGCTACGAGCAGTACTTC.

The chain has TRBV27 and TRBJ2-2, with 9 bases matching TRBD1. Germline V CDR1 and CDR2: MNHEY, SMNVEV (reference sequence). V was pared by 11 bases and J by 4 bases, with 8 bases of the junction left unmatched. The CDR3 extends over 14 amino acids. CDR3 sequence: CASQGAAGTGELFF. In nucleotides, the CDR3 is TGTGCCTCACAGGGGGCTGCGGGCACCGGGGAGCTGTTTTTT.

The chain carries TRBV12-3 or TRBV12-4 and TRBJ1-2; no reliable D call. The CDR3 totals 12 residues. Trimming cost V 5 bases and J 2 bases, with 6 bases left between them. CDR3 in DNA: TGTGCCAGCAGTGGTCGGAACTATGGCTACACCTTC. This codes for CASSGRNYGYTF.

The genes are TRBV5-1 and TRBJ1-2, with TRBD1 matching 8 bases. With 5 bases clipped from V and 8 bases from J, the junction kept 11 bases outside the gene matches. The germline V gene encodes CDR1 SGHRS and CDR2 YFSETQ. This CDR3 contains 14 residues. The CDR3: CASSVQDRVSGYTF. The CDR3, as DNA: TGCGCCAGCAGTGTGCAGGACAGGGTTAGCGGCTACACCTTC.

This clone has only one observation. This chain connects TRBV30 to TRBJ2-5, with 8 bases matching TRBD1. From germline, CDR1 is GTSNPN and CDR2 SVGIG (reference sequence). The CDR3 has 11 residues. The trim removed 2 bases at V and 9 bases at J, leaving 2 bases unmatched. The CDR3 DNA is TGTGCCTGGAGTCCACAGGGGGCCCAGTACTTC. Its protein product is CAWSPQGAQYF.

The rearrangement uses TRBV19 and TRBJ2-3; 11 bases fit TRBD2. The junction had 5 bases not matched to a gene; V was cut back by 4 bases and J by 5 bases. Germline V gene data show CDR1 as LNHDA and CDR2 as SQIVND (reference sequence). CDR3 length equals 15 residues. CDR3 nucleotide sequence: TGTGCCAGTAGTAGGACTAGCGGGTCTGGAGATACGCAGTATTTT. Encoded protein: CASSRTSGSGDTQYF. Full variable domain (outside the CDR3, taken from reference TRBV19 and TRBJ2-3): DGGITQSPKYLFRKEGQNVTLSCEQNLNHDAMYWYRQDPGQGLRLIYYSQIVNDFQKGDIAEGYSVSREKKESFPLTVTSAQKNPTAFYLCASSRTSGSGDTQYFGPGTRLTVL.

DNA of the CDR3: TGTGCCAGCAGCCAGTCCGGACTAGCGTCCCCCCAGTACTTC. Translation gives CASSQSGLASPQYF. The V call is TRBV3-1 (or the pseudogene TRBV3-2), the J call TRBJ2-7; 9 bases align to TRBD2. The CDR3 is 14 residues long. Trimming took 3 bases from V and 10 from J; bases not matched to a gene: 10. The germline V gene has CDR1 LGHDT and CDR2 YNNKEL (reference sequence).

The DNA for the CDR3 is TGCGCCAGCAGCCTCCGGGACAGGAATATTTTCTCTGGAAACACCATATATTTT. Protein product: CASSLRDRNIFSGNTIYF. The chain couples TRBV4-1 to TRBJ1-3; 8 bases are shared with TRBD1. From germline, CDR1 is MGHRA and CDR2 YSYEKL. V was pared by 4 bases and J by 0 bases, with 11 bases of the junction left unmatched. There are 18 residues in the CDR3.

V usage is TRBV4-2 and J usage is TRBJ1-5, with a tentative D call TRBD1 (6 bases). The CDR3 is 14 residues long. CDR1 LGHNA and CDR2 YNFKEQ come from the germline V gene. Trimming cost V 0 bases and J 5 bases, with 8 bases left between them. CDR3 DNA sequence: TGTGCCAGCAGCCAAGATACAGGGTATCAGCCCCAGCATTTT. Amino acid sequence: CASSQDTGYQPQHF.

This clone was counted between two and nine times. V is TRBV5-1 and J is TRBJ2-7; D is possibly TRBD2 (5 bases). V was cut by 0 bases and J by 3 bases, with 7 bases left in between. Germline V gives CDR1 SGHRS, CDR2 YFSETQ. This CDR3 contains 13 residues. The CDR3 is CASSLAGYYEQYF. CDR3 in DNA: TGCGCCAGCAGCTTGGCGGGGTACTACGAGCAGTACTTC.

This clone was seen a handful of times. V gene TRBV6-1 combines with J gene TRBJ2-3; 12 bases match TRBD2. Germline CDR1 is MNHNS and CDR2 is SASEGT. V gave up 0 bases and J gave up 6 bases; unmatched junction bases: 7. The CDR3 extends over 17 amino acids. CDR3 residues: CASSEAPSGGAGDTQYF. For the CDR3, the DNA is TGTGCCAGCAGTGAAGCCCCTAGCGGGGGGGCCGGCGATACGCAGTATTTT.